A single TCR beta chain is shown here with its context. Its antigen is unidentified. The data were taken from a study of Ad26.COV2.S vaccination and SARS-CoV-2 variants. Background on the study: Ad26.COV2.S was injected intramuscularly once or twice, 56 days apart.

Study outcomes and limitations: Spike-specific CD8+ and CD4+ T cell responses reportedly showed substantial breadth after vaccination. Analyses of TCR breadth and depth may have underestimated total T cell responses.

The germline V and J ends were trimmed by 3 bases and 5 bases, with 16 bases remaining between them. From germline, CDR1 is KGHSH and CDR2 LQKENI. This CDR3 spans 16 amino acids. Data came from immunoSEQ multiplex PCR; TCRdb stores just in-frame clones and leaves some out. In the table there are about 350,000 clones, roughly 90% of which are singletons. Specified treatment: 19 received Ad26.COV2.S at low or high dose, single or two shots; roughly five received placebo; per-sample allocation not given. At day 63 after the first vaccine or placebo injection, samples were drawn. Recruitment in Boston yielded a donor of adult age, 18-55 years.

This TCR was recovered from a person aged 18-65 years who received the Ad26.COV2.S COVID-19 vaccine or a placebo. The V and J genes are TRBV18 and TRBJ2-2; the D is unclear. Sequenced material: peripheral blood, taken in a trial of Ad26.COV2.S vaccine versus placebo. CDR3 residues: CASSPLTETGTGELFF. Here the CDR3 DNA reads TGTGCCAGCTCACCTCTGACCGAAACTGGGACCGGGGAGCTGTTTTTT.